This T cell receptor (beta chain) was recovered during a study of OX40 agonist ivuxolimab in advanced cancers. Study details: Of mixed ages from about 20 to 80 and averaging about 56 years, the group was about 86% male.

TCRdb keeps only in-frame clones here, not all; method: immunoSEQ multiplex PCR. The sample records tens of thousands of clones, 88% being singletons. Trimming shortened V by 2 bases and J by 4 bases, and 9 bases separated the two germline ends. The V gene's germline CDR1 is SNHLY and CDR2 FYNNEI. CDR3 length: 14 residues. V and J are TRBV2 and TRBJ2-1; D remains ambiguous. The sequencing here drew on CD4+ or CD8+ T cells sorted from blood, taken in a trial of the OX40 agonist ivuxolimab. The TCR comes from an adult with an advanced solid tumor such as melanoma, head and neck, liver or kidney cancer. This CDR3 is CASSELGPYNEQFF. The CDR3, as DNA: TGTGCCAGCAGTGAACTAGGACCATACAATGAGCAGTTCTTC.